Listed below are T cell receptor beta chains from one sample, sequenced in a study of pediatric ulcerative colitis. Libraries were prepared by immunoSEQ multiplex PCR; TCRdb keeps only in-frame clonotypes and omits some of them. Of about 32,000 clones listed, 82% are singletons. The source material was blood. All receptors derive from a boy younger than 18 with severe ulcerative colitis. Both conserved end residues are part of each CDR3. The D gene is left open where the match is weak. Expanded clones are given a class, and other clones once, few, many or no size at all.

V gene: TRBV4-3; J gene: TRBJ1-2; D gene: TRBD1; clone size: .; CDR3 DNA: TGCGCCAGCAGCCAAGATATAACAGGGGGCTATGGCTACACCTTC; CDR3 protein: CASSQDITGGYGYTF
V gene: TRBV2; J gene: TRBJ1-1; D gene: .; clone size: .; CDR3 DNA: TGTGCCAGCCACAGAACCTTGAACACTGAAGCTTTCTTT; CDR3 protein: CASHRTLNTEAFF
V gene: TRBV6-6; J gene: TRBJ1-3; D gene: TRBD1; clone size: .; CDR3 DNA: TGTGCCAGCAGTAGACAGGGTGGAAACACCATATATTTT; CDR3 protein: CASSRQGGNTIYF
V gene: TRBV5-1; J gene: TRBJ1-1; D gene: TRBD1; clone size: .; CDR3 DNA: TGCGCCAGCAGCTTGGAGGGACAGACACCTGAAGCTTTCTTT; CDR3 protein: CASSLEGQTPEAFF
V gene: TRBV9; J gene: TRBJ1-1; D gene: .; clone size: .; CDR3 DNA: TGTGCCAGCAGCGGATCGAAGCAAGGGTACACTGAAGCTTTCTTT; CDR3 protein: CASSGSKQGYTEAFF
V gene: TRBV7-6; J gene: TRBJ2-5; D gene: .; clone size: .; CDR3 DNA: TGTGCCAGCAGCTTAGGGACTTCCGTCGCGACCCAGTACTTC; CDR3 protein: CASSLGTSVATQYF
V gene: TRBV27; J gene: TRBJ2-7; D gene: .; clone size: .; CDR3 DNA: TGTGCCAGCAGCCCCGCGCTAGGGTTTGAGCAGTACTTC; CDR3 protein: CASSPALGFEQYF
V gene: TRBV19; J gene: TRBJ2-1; D gene: .; clone size: .; CDR3 DNA: TGTGCCAGCTCTCGGGGGGCTAATAATGAGCAGTTCTTC; CDR3 protein: CASSRGANNEQFF
V gene: TRBV25-1; J gene: TRBJ2-3; D gene: .; clone size: once; CDR3 DNA: TGTGCCAGCAGTGACAGGGGCCGCAATAGCACAGATACGCAGTATTTT; CDR3 protein: CASSDRGRNSTDTQYF
V gene: TRBV6-5; J gene: TRBJ1-1; D gene: .; clone size: .; CDR3 DNA: TGTGCCAGCAGTTACTCGACTGGCAGTTCTAGTACTGAAGCTTTCTTT; CDR3 protein: CASSYSTGSSSTEAFF
V gene: TRBV2; J gene: TRBJ1-6; D gene: .; clone size: .; CDR3 DNA: TGTGCCAGCAGTGAAAACCTCAGGGTGCGGAATTCACCCCTCCACTTT; CDR3 protein: CASSENLRVRNSPLHF
V gene: TRBV4-2; J gene: TRBJ1-1; D gene: TRBD1; clone size: .; CDR3 DNA: TGTGCCAGCAGCCAAGCCGGACAGGGCTCTAACACTGAAGCTTTCTTT; CDR3 protein: CASSQAGQGSNTEAFF
V gene: TRBV21-1; J gene: TRBJ1-1; D gene: .; clone size: .; CDR3 DNA: TGTGCCAGCAGCAATCGGCTACAGGGGAAAGCTTTCTTT; CDR3 protein: CASSNRLQGKAFF
V gene: TRBV6-1; J gene: TRBJ2-6; D gene: TRBD1; clone size: once; CDR3 DNA: TGTGCCAGCAGTGCGCGACAGGGGTCTGGGGCCAACGTCCTGACTTTC; CDR3 protein: CASSARQGSGANVLTF
V gene: TRBV18; J gene: TRBJ2-2; D gene: TRBD2; clone size: .; CDR3 DNA: TGTGCCAGCTCACCTGCCGGGAGGTTTCACTTCGGGGAGCTGTTTTTT; CDR3 protein: CASSPAGRFHFGELFF
V gene: TRBV18; J gene: TRBJ2-3; D gene: .; clone size: .; CDR3 DNA: TGTGCCAGCTCCTCCCCCGAAGTCACAGATACGCAGTATTTT; CDR3 protein: CASSSPEVTDTQYF
V gene: TRBV19; J gene: TRBJ1-3; D gene: TRBD1; clone size: .; CDR3 DNA: TGTGCCAGTAGTCCCTCAGGGGGCAGGGGAAACACCATATATTTT; CDR3 protein: CASSPSGGRGNTIYF
V gene: TRBV7-3; J gene: TRBJ2-2; D gene: TRBD1; clone size: .; CDR3 DNA: TGTGCCAGCAGCTTAACGCGGGACAGGGCGACCGGGGAGCTGTTTTTT; CDR3 protein: CASSLTRDRATGELFF
V gene: TRBV6-5; J gene: TRBJ2-2; D gene: TRBD2; clone size: .; CDR3 DNA: TGTGCCAGCAGTTCACTAGCGGGTCTCACCGGGGAGCTGTTTTTT; CDR3 protein: CASSSLAGLTGELFF
V gene: TRBV7-2; J gene: TRBJ2-7; D gene: .; clone size: .; CDR3 DNA: TGTGCCAGCAGCTTAGGACCCAGAGGATACGAGCAGTACTTC; CDR3 protein: CASSLGPRGYEQYF
V gene: TRBV5-1; J gene: TRBJ1-6; D gene: .; clone size: few; CDR3 DNA: TGCGCCAGCAGCTTCCAGGGGACGTATAATTCACCCCTCCACTTT; CDR3 protein: CASSFQGTYNSPLHF
V gene: TRBV7-3; J gene: TRBJ2-3; D gene: TRBD2; clone size: .; CDR3 DNA: TGTGCCAGCAGCTTAGACAGCGGGGGCACAGATACGCAGTATTTT; CDR3 protein: CASSLDSGGTDTQYF
V gene: TRBV6-6; J gene: TRBJ1-1; D gene: TRBD1; clone size: .; CDR3 DNA: TGTGCCAGCGTCTTACAGGGGCCGGGGACTGAAGCTTTCTTT; CDR3 protein: CASVLQGPGTEAFF
V gene: TRBV6-5; J gene: TRBJ1-2; D gene: .; clone size: .; CDR3 DNA: TGTGCCAGCAGTTACTTTAGTGCGGAGGGCTACACCTTC; CDR3 protein: CASSYFSAEGYTF
V gene: TRBV6-5; J gene: TRBJ2-7; D gene: TRBD2; clone size: few; CDR3 DNA: TGTGCCAGCAGTTACTCTAGCGGGGGGGCCTACGAGCAGTACTTC; CDR3 protein: CASSYSSGGAYEQYF
V gene: TRBV5-1; J gene: TRBJ1-4; D gene: .; clone size: .; CDR3 DNA: TGCGCCAGCAGCTTGACAGGGAGAGTGACTAATGAAAAACTGTTTTTT; CDR3 protein: CASSLTGRVTNEKLFF
V gene: TRBV19; J gene: TRBJ1-5; D gene: .; clone size: .; CDR3 DNA: TGTGCCAGTAGGAGTAGAGTAAGAGGGGAGAAGGCCCAGCATTTT; CDR3 protein: CASRSRVRGEKAQHF
V gene: TRBV15; J gene: TRBJ2-7; D gene: TRBD2; clone size: .; CDR3 DNA: TGTGCCACCAGCTTGCGGGGGTACGAGCAGTACTTC; CDR3 protein: CATSLRGYEQYF
V gene: TRBV6-6; J gene: TRBJ1-1; D gene: .; clone size: .; CDR3 DNA: TGTGCCAGCAGCCCACCTGAGAACACTGAAGCTTTCTTT; CDR3 protein: CASSPPENTEAFF
V gene: TRBV19; J gene: TRBJ1-2; D gene: .; clone size: .; CDR3 DNA: TGTGCCAGTTCCCCCCGGGCGCGGGACTATGGCTACACCTTC; CDR3 protein: CASSPRARDYGYTF
V gene: TRBV6-1; J gene: TRBJ2-5; D gene: .; clone size: once; CDR3 DNA: TGTGCCAGTTTTCCCGGGACGGGGGAGACCCAGTACTTC; CDR3 protein: CASFPGTGETQYF
V gene: TRBV5-1; J gene: TRBJ2-5; D gene: .; clone size: .; CDR3 DNA: TGCGCCAGCAGCTTGGAGGACAGCCAAGAGACCCAGTACTTC; CDR3 protein: CASSLEDSQETQYF
V gene: TRBV7-2; J gene: TRBJ2-1; D gene: .; clone size: .; CDR3 DNA: TGTGCCAGCAGCTTAGCGCCCGGGGACTCCTACAATGAGCAGTTCTTC; CDR3 protein: CASSLAPGDSYNEQFF
V gene: TRBV5-1; J gene: TRBJ2-7; D gene: TRBD1; clone size: .; CDR3 DNA: TGCGCCAGCAGCTTGGGGGACAGGGACCACGAGCAGTACTTC; CDR3 protein: CASSLGDRDHEQYF
V gene: TRBV11-2; J gene: TRBJ1-1; D gene: .; clone size: .; CDR3 DNA: TGTGCCAGCTCCACAGAAATGAACACTGAAGCTTTCTTT; CDR3 protein: CASSTEMNTEAFF
V gene: TRBV30; J gene: TRBJ1-2; D gene: .; clone size: .; CDR3 DNA: TGTGCCTGGAGTGTACCGGCCCAGGGTCATGGCTACACCTTC; CDR3 protein: CAWSVPAQGHGYTF
V gene: TRBV6-5; J gene: TRBJ1-1; D gene: .; clone size: .; CDR3 DNA: TGTGCCAGCAGTTGGGAGGGGGGAACTGAAGCTTTCTTT; CDR3 protein: CASSWEGGTEAFF
V gene: TRBV30; J gene: TRBJ1-6; D gene: .; clone size: .; CDR3 DNA: TGTGCCTGGACTCCGGACTGGGGATCACCCCTCCACTTT; CDR3 protein: CAWTPDWGSPLHF
V gene: TRBV2; J gene: TRBJ1-1; D gene: TRBD1; clone size: .; CDR3 DNA: TGTGCCAGCAACCAGGGACAGCGGAACACTGAAGCTTTCTTT; CDR3 protein: CASNQGQRNTEAFF
V gene: TRBV4-1; J gene: TRBJ1-1; D gene: .; clone size: .; CDR3 DNA: TGCGCCAGCAGCCCTACAGGGCGCACTGAAGCTTTCTTT; CDR3 protein: CASSPTGRTEAFF
V gene: TRBV19; J gene: TRBJ1-2; D gene: TRBD1; clone size: .; CDR3 DNA: TGTGCCAGTAGTATTACTGGGCAGGGGGGTGGCTACACCTTC; CDR3 protein: CASSITGQGGGYTF
V gene: TRBV12-5; J gene: TRBJ1-1; D gene: .; clone size: .; CDR3 DNA: TGTGCTAGTGGTTTGGACAGTCTCACTGAAGCTTTCTTT; CDR3 protein: CASGLDSLTEAFF
V gene: TRBV5-6; J gene: TRBJ2-7; D gene: TRBD2; clone size: .; CDR3 DNA: TGTGCCAGCAGCTTGAATCCGGGACTAGCGGAATCATACGAGCAGTACTTC; CDR3 protein: CASSLNPGLAESYEQYF
V gene: TRBV7-9; J gene: TRBJ2-7; D gene: .; clone size: .; CDR3 DNA: TGTGCCAGCGTGTATGGACGGTTCTCCTACGAGCAGTACTTC; CDR3 protein: CASVYGRFSYEQYF
V gene: TRBV15; J gene: TRBJ1-5; D gene: .; clone size: .; CDR3 DNA: TGTGCCACCAGCAGACCCCCCTGGACACGCGGGGGTCGGGAGCCCCAGCATTTT; CDR3 protein: CATSRPPWTRGGREPQHF
V gene: TRBV27; J gene: TRBJ2-7; D gene: .; clone size: .; CDR3 DNA: TGTGCCAGCAGGATCCACAGGGATACCTACGAGCAGTACTTC; CDR3 protein: CASRIHRDTYEQYF
V gene: TRBV19; J gene: TRBJ1-2; D gene: .; clone size: .; CDR3 DNA: TGTGCCAGTAGTATATCCAACAGCCTCACTCCCCACTATGGCTACACCTTC; CDR3 protein: CASSISNSLTPHYGYTF